A selection of T cell receptor beta chains follows, all from one sample in a study of CD8 T cells in ankylosing spondylitis. TCRdb reprocessed the 5' RACE reads via MiXCR and lists one record per CDR3 protein. Found here are hundreds of thousands of distinct CDR3 sequences, roughly 12% of them singletons; the top ten hold over 6.5%. Sequencing was carried out using blood, either unsorted or a sorted T cell fraction (not recorded which). The source of these receptors is a male donor with ankylosing spondylitis. The CDR3 runs from the conserved cysteine through the conserved F or W. A D gene is named only where the DNA matches it firmly. Not every row has a clone size; where given, it reads once, few, many or a size class.

D: .
size: few
J: TRBJ2-3
V: TRBV5-6
DNA: TGTGCCAGCAGCTTAACGGGGGCGCGGGCCACGCAGTATTTT
CDR3: CASSLTGARATQYF

D: TRBD2
size: few
J: TRBJ2-5
V: TRBV7-7
DNA: TGTGCCAGCAGCATGGCCGGGACTAGGGAAGAGACCCAGTACTTC
CDR3: CASSMAGTREETQYF

D: .
size: .
J: TRBJ2-3
V: TRBV20-1
DNA: TGCAGTGCTAGAGATCAGGAGGTCACAGATACGCAGTATTTT
CDR3: CSARDQEVTDTQYF

D: TRBD2
size: .
J: TRBJ2-5
V: TRBV6-5
DNA: TGTGCCAGCAGTTACAGACTAGCGGATCAAGAGACCCAGTACTTC
CDR3: CASSYRLADQETQYF

D: .
size: many
J: TRBJ2-1
V: TRBV6-1
DNA: TGTGCCAGCAGTGGGGGAGGGGGCCACAATGAGCAGTTCTTC
CDR3: CASSGGGGHNEQFF

D: TRBD2
size: .
J: TRBJ2-3
V: TRBV20-1
DNA: TGCAGTGCTAGAGGCCCAGCGGGCTGGGGGGGTACGCAGTATTTT
CDR3: CSARGPAGWGGTQYF

D: TRBD2
size: .
J: TRBJ2-5
V: TRBV20-1
DNA: TGCAGTGCACAAACCTGGGGCGGGAGGGCCTTTGACGAGACCCAGTACTTC
CDR3: CSAQTWGGRAFDETQYF

D: TRBD1
size: few
J: TRBJ1-6
V: TRBV18
DNA: TGTGCCAGCTCACCACGGACAGGGCGTCAGGGTAATACACCCCTCCACTTT
CDR3: CASSPRTGRQGNTPLHF

D: .
size: .
J: TRBJ1-1
V: TRBV29-1
DNA: TGCAGCGTTTGCTTTGGGGAGAACACTGAAGCTTTCTTT
CDR3: CSVCFGENTEAFF

D: .
size: few
J: TRBJ1-3
V: TRBV5-5
DNA: TGTGCCAGCAGCTTTGACAGGTTCTCTGGAAACACCATATATTTT
CDR3: CASSFDRFSGNTIYF